These T cell receptor beta chains were read from a single sample in a study of blood T cell repertoires in COVID-19. Sequenced by immunoSEQ multiplex PCR; TCRdb stores in-frame clones only, minus some. The table includes about 260,000 clones, 86% detected once. What was sequenced was peripheral blood. These receptors all come from a man between 40 and 49 years old with active or convalescent COVID-19. Each CDR3 is given with its conserved first and last residue.

V gene: TRBV7-9; J gene: TRBJ2-3; CDR3 protein: CASSLREYTQYF
V gene: TRBV12-1; J gene: TRBJ2-7; CDR3 protein: CASSHGRLVVVVTYEQYF
V gene: TRBV11-3; J gene: TRBJ1-6; CDR3 protein: CASSRGFVDSPLHF
V gene: TRBV7-9; J gene: TRBJ2-7; CDR3 protein: CASSLQDNYEQYF
V gene: TRBV29-1; J gene: TRBJ2-1; CDR3 protein: CSVPLSGRAYNEQFF
V gene: TRBV27; J gene: TRBJ2-4; CDR3 protein: CASSPYELGGIQYF
V gene: TRBV19; J gene: TRBJ1-3; CDR3 protein: CASSASTAGNTIYF
V gene: TRBV10-2; J gene: TRBJ2-7; CDR3 protein: CASRRDYSSYEQYF
V gene: TRBV23-1; J gene: TRBJ2-3; CDR3 protein: CASSQTGIWDTQYF
V gene: TRBV7-9; J gene: TRBJ1-1; CDR3 protein: CASSLVAGTEAFF
V gene: TRBV5-1; J gene: TRBJ2-2; CDR3 protein: CASSPGRGLAGAPRTGELFF
V gene: TRBV27; J gene: TRBJ1-2; CDR3 protein: CASRPLASYYGYTF
V gene: TRBV6-1; J gene: TRBJ1-2; CDR3 protein: CASSEGGGYGYTF
V gene: TRBV4-1; J gene: TRBJ1-5; CDR3 protein: CASSQVRDQPQHF
V gene: TRBV5-1; J gene: TRBJ1-1; CDR3 protein: CASSLLGGNTEAFF
V gene: TRBV6-5; J gene: TRBJ1-2; CDR3 protein: CASHPGSYGYTF
V gene: TRBV4-2; J gene: TRBJ1-2; CDR3 protein: CASRGDYGYTF
V gene: TRBV5-5; J gene: TRBJ1-5; CDR3 protein: CASSLALNQPQHF
V gene: TRBV27; J gene: TRBJ1-2; CDR3 protein: CASSLAGSYGYTF
V gene: TRBV3-1/TRBV3-2; J gene: TRBJ2-7; CDR3 protein: CASSRGTSGDYEQYF
V gene: TRBV10-3; J gene: TRBJ2-1; CDR3 protein: CAIRRERSTNEQFF
V gene: TRBV11-2; J gene: TRBJ1-3; CDR3 protein: CASSPVGNTIYF
V gene: TRBV7-9; J gene: TRBJ2-5; CDR3 protein: CASSLDSGRSGGTQYF
V gene: TRBV6-6; J gene: TRBJ2-1; CDR3 protein: CASSTPLADNEQFF
V gene: TRBV7-9; J gene: TRBJ2-7; CDR3 protein: CASSLWPLYEQYF
V gene: TRBV30; J gene: TRBJ2-7; CDR3 protein: CAWSVGESRGEQYF
V gene: TRBV3-1/TRBV3-2; J gene: TRBJ2-5; CDR3 protein: CASSTQTGSETQYF
V gene: TRBV6-5; J gene: TRBJ1-5; CDR3 protein: CASSYSSGQPQHF
V gene: TRBV6-5; J gene: TRBJ2-5; CDR3 protein: CASSSTPTWTQYF
V gene: TRBV5-1; J gene: TRBJ2-3; CDR3 protein: CASSTGTGSTDTQYF
V gene: TRBV7-2; J gene: TRBJ1-2; CDR3 protein: CASSLQGADYGYTF
V gene: TRBV4-1; J gene: TRBJ2-2; CDR3 protein: CASSHTRVAGELFF
V gene: TRBV11-3; J gene: TRBJ2-2; CDR3 protein: CASSSPGWTGAGTGELFF
V gene: TRBV14; J gene: TRBJ2-7; CDR3 protein: CASSRRGLAGTYHYEQYF
V gene: TRBV2; J gene: TRBJ2-7; CDR3 protein: CASRLDSHEQYF
V gene: TRBV5-1; J gene: TRBJ2-1; CDR3 protein: CASSSDRSSYNEQFF
V gene: TRBV5-4; J gene: TRBJ2-3; CDR3 protein: CASRFSAGRGPDTQYF
V gene: TRBV18; J gene: TRBJ1-1; CDR3 protein: CASSRTGNTEAFF
V gene: TRBV5-4; J gene: TRBJ1-2; CDR3 protein: CASSEQQLAGYTF
V gene: TRBV4-1; J gene: TRBJ1-3; CDR3 protein: CASSPFRGAGNTIYF
V gene: TRBV6-5; J gene: TRBJ1-5; CDR3 protein: CASSYSTGNQPQHF
V gene: TRBV21-1; J gene: TRBJ1-2; CDR3 protein: CASISKRRQDFYGYTF
V gene: TRBV6-1; J gene: TRBJ1-3; CDR3 protein: CASSETGLEGTIYF
V gene: TRBV19; J gene: TRBJ1-3; CDR3 protein: CASNPGQGENTIYF
V gene: TRBV4-2; J gene: TRBJ2-1; CDR3 protein: CASSQNAGVLAGPGEQFF
V gene: TRBV4-1; J gene: TRBJ1-2; CDR3 protein: CASSPGGGTYYGYTF
V gene: TRBV6-5; J gene: TRBJ1-2; CDR3 protein: CASSYLLDRANYGYTF
V gene: TRBV7-8; J gene: TRBJ2-5; CDR3 protein: CASSLGGQGSGETQYF
V gene: TRBV30; J gene: TRBJ2-4; CDR3 protein: CAWGTSADIQYF
V gene: TRBV7-2; J gene: TRBJ1-1; CDR3 protein: CASSLEVTATEAFF
V gene: TRBV2; J gene: TRBJ1-1; CDR3 protein: CASYRDRALNTEAFF
V gene: TRBV4-1; J gene: TRBJ1-1; CDR3 protein: CASSLSARGITEAFF
V gene: TRBV10-1; J gene: TRBJ1-2; CDR3 protein: CASSATEKAGDYGYTF
V gene: TRBV29-1; J gene: TRBJ2-3; CDR3 protein: CSLRQGSTDTQYF
V gene: TRBV29-1; J gene: TRBJ2-2; CDR3 protein: CSYRGEGRNGELFF
V gene: TRBV29-1; J gene: TRBJ2-3; CDR3 protein: CSVDGTGGTDTQYF
V gene: TRBV5-1; J gene: TRBJ2-1; CDR3 protein: CASSTVAGGDNEQFF
V gene: TRBV28; J gene: TRBJ1-5; CDR3 protein: CASKTGGIQPQHF
V gene: TRBV9; J gene: TRBJ1-4; CDR3 protein: CASSVSGNEKLFF